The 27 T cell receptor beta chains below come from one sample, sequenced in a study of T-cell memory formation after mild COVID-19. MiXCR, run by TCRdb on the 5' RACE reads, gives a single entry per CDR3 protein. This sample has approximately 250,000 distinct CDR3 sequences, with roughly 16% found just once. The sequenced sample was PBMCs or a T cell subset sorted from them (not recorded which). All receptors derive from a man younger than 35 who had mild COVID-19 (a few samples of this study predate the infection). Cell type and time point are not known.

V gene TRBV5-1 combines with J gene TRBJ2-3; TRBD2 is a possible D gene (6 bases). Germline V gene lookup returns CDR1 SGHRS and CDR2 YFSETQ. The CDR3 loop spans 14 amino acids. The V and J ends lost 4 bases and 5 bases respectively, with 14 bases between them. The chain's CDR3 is CASSLGGTGDTQYF. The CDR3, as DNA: TGCGCCAGCAGCCTGGGGGGAACGGGAGATACGCAGTATTTT.

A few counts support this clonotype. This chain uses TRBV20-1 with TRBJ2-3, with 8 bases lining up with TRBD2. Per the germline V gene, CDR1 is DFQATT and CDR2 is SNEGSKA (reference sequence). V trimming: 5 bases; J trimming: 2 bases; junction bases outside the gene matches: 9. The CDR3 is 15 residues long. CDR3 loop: CSAGRAGDPTDTQYF. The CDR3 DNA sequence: TGCAGTGCTGGCCGAGCGGGGGATCCCACAGATACGCAGTATTTT.

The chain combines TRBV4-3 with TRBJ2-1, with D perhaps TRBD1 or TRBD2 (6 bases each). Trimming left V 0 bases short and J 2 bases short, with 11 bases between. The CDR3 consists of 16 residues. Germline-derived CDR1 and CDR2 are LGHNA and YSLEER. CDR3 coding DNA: TGCGCCAGCAGCCAAGATCGGGGGCCCCCCTACAATGAGCAGTTCTTC. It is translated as CASSQDRGPPYNEQFF.

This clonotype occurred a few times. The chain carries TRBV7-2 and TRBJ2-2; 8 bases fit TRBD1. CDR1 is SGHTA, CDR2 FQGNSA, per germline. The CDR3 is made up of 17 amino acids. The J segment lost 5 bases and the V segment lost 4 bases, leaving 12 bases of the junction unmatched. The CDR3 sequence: CASSSALRDRTTGELFF. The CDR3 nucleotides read TGTGCCAGCAGCTCGGCTCTCCGGGACAGGACTACCGGGGAGCTGTTTTTT. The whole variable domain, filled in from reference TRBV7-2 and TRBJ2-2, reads GAGVSQSPSNKVTEKGKDVELRCDPISGHTALYWYRQSLGQGLEFLIYFQGNSAPDKSGLPSDRFSAERTGGSVSTLTIQRTQQEDSAVYLCASSSALRDRTTGELFFGEGSRLTVL.

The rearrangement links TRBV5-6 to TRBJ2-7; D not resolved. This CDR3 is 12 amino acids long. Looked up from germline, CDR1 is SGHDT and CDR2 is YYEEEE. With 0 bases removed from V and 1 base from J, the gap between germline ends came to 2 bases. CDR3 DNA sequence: TGTGCCAGCAGCTTGGTTTCCTACGAGCAGTACTTC. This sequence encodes CASSLVSYEQYF. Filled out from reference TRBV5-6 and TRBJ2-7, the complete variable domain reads DAGVTQSPTHLIKTRGQQVTLRCSPKSGHDTVSWYQQALGQGPQFIFQYYEEEERQRGNFPDRFSGHQFPNYSSELNVNALLLGDSALYLCASSLVSYEQYFGPGTRLTVT.

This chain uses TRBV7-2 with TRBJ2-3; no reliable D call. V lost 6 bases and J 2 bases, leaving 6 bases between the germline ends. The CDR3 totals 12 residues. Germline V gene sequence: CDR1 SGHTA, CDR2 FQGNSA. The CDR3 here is CASSRFTDTQYF. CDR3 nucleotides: TGTGCCAGCAGTAGATTCACAGATACGCAGTATTTT.

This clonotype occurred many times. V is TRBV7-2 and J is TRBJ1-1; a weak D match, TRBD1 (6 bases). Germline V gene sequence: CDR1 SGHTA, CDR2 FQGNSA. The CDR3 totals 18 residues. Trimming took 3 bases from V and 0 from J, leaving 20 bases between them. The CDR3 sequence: CASSFTGRKSIMNTEAFF. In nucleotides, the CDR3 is TGTGCCAGCAGCTTCACAGGGCGCAAATCCATCATGAACACTGAAGCTTTCTTT.

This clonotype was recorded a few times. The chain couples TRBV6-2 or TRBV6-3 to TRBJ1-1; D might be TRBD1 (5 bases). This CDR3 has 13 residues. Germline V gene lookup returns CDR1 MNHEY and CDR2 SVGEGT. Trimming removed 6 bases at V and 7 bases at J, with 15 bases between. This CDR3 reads CASRSTSTVEAFF. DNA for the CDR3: TGTGCCAGCAGGTCTACGTCGACAGTTGAAGCTTTCTTT.

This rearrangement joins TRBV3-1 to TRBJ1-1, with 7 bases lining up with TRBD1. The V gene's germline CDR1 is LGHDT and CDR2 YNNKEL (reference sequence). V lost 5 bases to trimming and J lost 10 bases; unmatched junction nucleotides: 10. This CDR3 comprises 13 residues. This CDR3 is CASSAIEGAAAFF. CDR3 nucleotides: TGTGCCAGCAGCGCCATCGAGGGGGCTGCAGCTTTCTTT.

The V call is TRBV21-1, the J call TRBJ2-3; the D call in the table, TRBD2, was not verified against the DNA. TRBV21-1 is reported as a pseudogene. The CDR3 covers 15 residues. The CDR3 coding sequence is TGTGCAGCGGGGAGAAGGGCAGTCCACACAGATACGCAGTATTTT. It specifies CAAGRRAVHTDTQYF.

DNA for the CDR3: TGTGCCAGCACCCTCATGCCCAGGGGCCTGAACACCGGGGAGCTGTTTTTT. It yields the protein CASTLMPRGLNTGELFF. The chain couples TRBV7-8 to TRBJ2-2, with D perhaps TRBD1 (6 bases). V lost 7 bases to trimming and J lost 1 base, with 19 bases between them. The CDR3 covers 17 residues. Germline V lookup: CDR1 SGHVS, CDR2 FQNEAQ.

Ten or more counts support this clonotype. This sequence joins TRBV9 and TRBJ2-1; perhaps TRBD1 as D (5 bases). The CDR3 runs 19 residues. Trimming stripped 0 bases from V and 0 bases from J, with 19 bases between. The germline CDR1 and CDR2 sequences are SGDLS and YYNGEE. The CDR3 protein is CASSVGGAALKSSYNEQFF. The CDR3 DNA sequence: TGTGCCAGCAGCGTAGGTGGGGCCGCCCTAAAAAGCTCCTACAATGAGCAGTTCTTC.

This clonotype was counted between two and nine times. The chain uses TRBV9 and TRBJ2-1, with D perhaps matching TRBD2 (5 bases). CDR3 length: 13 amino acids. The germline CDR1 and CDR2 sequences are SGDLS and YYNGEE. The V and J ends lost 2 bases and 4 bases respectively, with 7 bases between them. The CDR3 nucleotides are TGTGCCAGCAGCGTCGGGAATTACAATGAGCAGTTCTTC. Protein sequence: CASSVGNYNEQFF.

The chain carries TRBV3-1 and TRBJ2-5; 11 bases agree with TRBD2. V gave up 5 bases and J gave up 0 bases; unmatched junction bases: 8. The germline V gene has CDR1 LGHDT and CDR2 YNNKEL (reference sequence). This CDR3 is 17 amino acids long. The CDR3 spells CASSSTSGGQYQETQYF. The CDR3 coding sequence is TGTGCCAGCAGCTCCACTAGCGGGGGCCAGTACCAAGAGACCCAGTACTTC.

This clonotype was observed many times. CDR3 protein: CASSQARFGGGHNEQFF. Here the CDR3 DNA reads TGCGCCAGCAGCCAAGCTAGATTCGGGGGAGGCCACAATGAGCAGTTCTTC. The chain uses TRBV4-3 and TRBJ2-1, with a weak D call TRBD2 (6 bases). The germline V gene has CDR1 LGHNA and CDR2 YSLEER. V was trimmed by 1 base and J by 5 bases, leaving 18 bases between them. This CDR3 comprises 17 residues.

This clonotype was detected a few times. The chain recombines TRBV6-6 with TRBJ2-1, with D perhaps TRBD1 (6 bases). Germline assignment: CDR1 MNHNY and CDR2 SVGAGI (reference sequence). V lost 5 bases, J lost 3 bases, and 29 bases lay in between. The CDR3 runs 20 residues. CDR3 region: CASSGRRRGLTLVNYNEQFF. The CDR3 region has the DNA TGTGCCAGCAGTGGCCGCCGAAGGGGGTTAACCCTGGTGAACTACAATGAGCAGTTCTTC.

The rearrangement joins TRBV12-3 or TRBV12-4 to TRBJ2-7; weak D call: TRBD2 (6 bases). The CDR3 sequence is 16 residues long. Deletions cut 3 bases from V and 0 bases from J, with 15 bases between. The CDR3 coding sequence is TGTGCCAGCAGTTTCCCTGCCGGGACTGGCTCCTACGAGCAGTACTTC. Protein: CASSFPAGTGSYEQYF.

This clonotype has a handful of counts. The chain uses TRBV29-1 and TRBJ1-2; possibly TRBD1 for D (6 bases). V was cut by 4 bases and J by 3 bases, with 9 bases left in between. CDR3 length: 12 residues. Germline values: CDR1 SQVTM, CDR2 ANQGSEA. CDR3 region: CSVGGQDYGYTF. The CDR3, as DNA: TGCAGCGTTGGGGGGCAGGACTATGGCTACACCTTC.

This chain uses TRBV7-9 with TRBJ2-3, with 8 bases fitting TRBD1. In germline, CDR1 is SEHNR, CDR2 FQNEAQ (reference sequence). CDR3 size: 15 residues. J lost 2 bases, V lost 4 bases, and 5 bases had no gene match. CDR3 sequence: CASSYRQGNTDTQYF. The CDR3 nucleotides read TGTGCCAGCAGCTACCGACAGGGGAACACAGATACGCAGTATTTT.

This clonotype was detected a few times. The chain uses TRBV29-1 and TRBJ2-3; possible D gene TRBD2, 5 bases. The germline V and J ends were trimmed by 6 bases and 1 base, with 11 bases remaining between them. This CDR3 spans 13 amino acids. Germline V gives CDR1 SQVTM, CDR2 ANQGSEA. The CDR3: CSVERSGTDTQYF. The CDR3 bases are TGCAGCGTCGAGCGGAGCGGCACAGATACGCAGTATTTT.

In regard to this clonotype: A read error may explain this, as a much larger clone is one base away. CDR3 sequence reads: CASSDGQGADTHYF. The CDR3 DNA follows: TGTGCCAGCAGTGACGGACAGGGGGCAGATACGCATTATTTT. The chain uses TRBV6-4 and TRBJ2-3; TRBD1 agrees at 11 bases. This CDR3 comprises 14 residues. Germline-derived CDR1 and CDR2 are MRHNA and SNTAGT.

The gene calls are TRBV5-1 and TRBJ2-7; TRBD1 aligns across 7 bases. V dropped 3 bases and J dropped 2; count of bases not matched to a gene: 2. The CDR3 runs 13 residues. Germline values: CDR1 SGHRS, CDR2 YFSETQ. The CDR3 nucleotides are TGCGCCAGCAGCTCCACAGGGGCCTACGAGCAGTACGTC. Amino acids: CASSSTGAYEQYV.

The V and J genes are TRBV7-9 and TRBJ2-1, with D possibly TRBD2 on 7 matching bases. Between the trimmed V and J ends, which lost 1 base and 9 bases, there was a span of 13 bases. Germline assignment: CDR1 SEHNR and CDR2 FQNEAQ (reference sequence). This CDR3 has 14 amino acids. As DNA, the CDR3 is TGTGCCAGCAGCTTAGATGGGGGGGCCAGTGAGCAGTTCTTC. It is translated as CASSLDGGASEQFF.

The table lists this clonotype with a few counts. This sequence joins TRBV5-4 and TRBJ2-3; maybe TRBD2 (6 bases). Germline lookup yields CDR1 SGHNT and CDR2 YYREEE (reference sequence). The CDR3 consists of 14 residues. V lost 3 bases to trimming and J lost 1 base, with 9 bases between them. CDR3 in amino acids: CASSWGTGTDTQYF. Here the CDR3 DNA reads TGTGCCAGCAGCTGGGGGACTGGCACAGATACGCAGTATTTT.

The CDR3 protein is CASSFSGQGTEQYF. CDR3 DNA: TGTGCCAGCAGTTTCTCGGGACAGGGAACCGAGCAGTACTTC. This sequence joins TRBV27 and TRBJ2-7; the match to TRBD1 covers 9 bases. Germline CDR1 MNHEY, CDR2 SMNVEV (reference sequence). V lost 3 bases, J lost 6 bases, and 6 bases stayed unmatched. CDR3 length equals 14 residues.

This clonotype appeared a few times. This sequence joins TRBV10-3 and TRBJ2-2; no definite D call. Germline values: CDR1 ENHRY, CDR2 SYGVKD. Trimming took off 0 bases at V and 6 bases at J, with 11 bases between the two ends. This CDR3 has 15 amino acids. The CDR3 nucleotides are TGTGCCATCAGTGAGTCGGGTTCCCCTGCCGGGGAGCTGTTTTTT. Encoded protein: CAISESGSPAGELFF.

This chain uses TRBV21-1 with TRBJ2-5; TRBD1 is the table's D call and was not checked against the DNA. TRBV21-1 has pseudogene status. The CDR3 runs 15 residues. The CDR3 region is CASSITGGGRETQYF. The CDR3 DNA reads TGTGCCAGCAGCATCACTGGTGGGGGGCGAGAGACCCAGTACTTC.